This paragraph covers one T cell receptor beta chain sequence. This sample was included in a study of cytomegalovirus exposure and HLA in healthy donors. V lost 4 bases and J 0 bases, leaving 10 bases between the germline ends. Germline CDR1 reads SGHRS; CDR2 reads YFSETQ. The CDR3 totals 15 residues. The PCR employed 60 Vbeta primers together with 13 Jbeta primers. Sequenced by immunoSEQ multiplex PCR; TCRdb stores in-frame clones only, minus some. The profile shows about 110,000 clones, 70% to 85% of them singletons. The chain has TRBV5-1 and TRBJ2-2; D gene uncertain. Sequenced material: PBMCs. The receptor's source is a man aged 55 to 70 in good health and CMV-seronegative. CDR3 sequence (DNA): TGCGCCAGCAGCCCCGACACCGCGAACACCGGGGAGCTGTTTTTT. Residues: CASSPDTANTGELFF.